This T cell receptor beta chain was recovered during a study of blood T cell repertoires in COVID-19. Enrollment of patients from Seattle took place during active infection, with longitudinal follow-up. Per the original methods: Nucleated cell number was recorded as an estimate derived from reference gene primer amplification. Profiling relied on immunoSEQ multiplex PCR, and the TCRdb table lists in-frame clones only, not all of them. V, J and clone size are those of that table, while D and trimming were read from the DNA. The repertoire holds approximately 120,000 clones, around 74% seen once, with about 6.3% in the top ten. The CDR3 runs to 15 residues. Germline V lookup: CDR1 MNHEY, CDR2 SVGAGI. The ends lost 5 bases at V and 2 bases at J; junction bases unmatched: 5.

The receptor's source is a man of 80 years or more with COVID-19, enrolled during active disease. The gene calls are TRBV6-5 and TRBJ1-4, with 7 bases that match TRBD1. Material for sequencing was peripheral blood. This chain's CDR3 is CASSPTGATNEKLFF. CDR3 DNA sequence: TGTGCCAGCAGTCCCACAGGGGCGACTAATGAAAAACTGTTTTTT.